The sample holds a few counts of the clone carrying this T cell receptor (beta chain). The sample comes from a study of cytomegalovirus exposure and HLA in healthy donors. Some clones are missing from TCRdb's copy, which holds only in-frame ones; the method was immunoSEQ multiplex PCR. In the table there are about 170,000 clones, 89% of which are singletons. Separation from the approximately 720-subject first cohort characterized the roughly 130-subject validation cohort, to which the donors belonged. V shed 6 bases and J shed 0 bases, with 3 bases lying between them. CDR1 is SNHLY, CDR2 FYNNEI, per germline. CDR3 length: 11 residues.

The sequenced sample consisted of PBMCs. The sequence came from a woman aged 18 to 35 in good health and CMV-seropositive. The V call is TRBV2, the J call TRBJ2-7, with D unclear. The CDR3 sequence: CASSSSYEQYF. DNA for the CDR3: TGTGCCAGCAGCTCCTCCTACGAGCAGTACTTC.